The sequence of this TCR beta chain was determined in a study of cytomegalovirus exposure and HLA in healthy donors. The V gene's germline CDR1 is LNHDA and CDR2 SQIVND (reference sequence). V was cut by 6 bases and J by 4 bases, with 14 bases left in between. CDR3 length: 14 amino acids. Amplification used 60 Vbeta primers and 13 Jbeta primers. Generated by immunoSEQ multiplex PCR, the TCRdb table keeps only in-frame clones and is missing some. The data contain about 68,000 clones, roughly four fifths of them singletons. The clonotype was recovered from a human donor in good health. The sample comprised PBMCs. The chain links TRBV19 to TRBJ2-3, with D perhaps TRBD2 (5 bases). CDR3 nucleotides: TGTGCCAGTAGCGGCGGCCGGGGAGCAGATACGCAGTATTTT. Translation: CASSGGRGADTQYF.